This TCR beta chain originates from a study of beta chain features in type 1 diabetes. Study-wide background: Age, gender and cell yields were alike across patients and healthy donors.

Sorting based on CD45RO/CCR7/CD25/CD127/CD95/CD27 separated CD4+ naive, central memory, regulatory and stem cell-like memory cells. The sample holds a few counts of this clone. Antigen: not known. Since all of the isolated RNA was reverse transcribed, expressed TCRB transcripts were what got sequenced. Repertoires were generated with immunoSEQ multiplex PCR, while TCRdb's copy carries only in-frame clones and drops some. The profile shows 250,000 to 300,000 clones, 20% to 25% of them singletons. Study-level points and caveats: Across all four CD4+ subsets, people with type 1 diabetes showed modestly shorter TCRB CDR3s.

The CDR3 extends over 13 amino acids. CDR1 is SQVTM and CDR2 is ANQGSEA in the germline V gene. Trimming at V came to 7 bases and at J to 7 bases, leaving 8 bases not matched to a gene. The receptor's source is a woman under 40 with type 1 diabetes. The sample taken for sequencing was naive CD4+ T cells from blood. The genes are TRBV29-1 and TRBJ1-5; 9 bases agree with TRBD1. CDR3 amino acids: CSASTGGKQPQHF. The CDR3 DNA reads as TGCAGCGCTTCGACAGGGGGTAAACAGCCCCAGCATTTT.